Below are 19 T cell receptor beta chains sequenced from a single sample in a study of Ad26.COV2.S vaccination and SARS-CoV-2 variants. Here immunoSEQ multiplex PCR was the method, and the copy in TCRdb shows in-frame clones only, minus some. This table holds 380,000 or so clones, 80% to 90% found once. Treatment of the sample: about 20 received Ad26.COV2.S at low or high dose, single or two shots; several received placebo; per-sample allocation not given. Each sample was drawn 63 days after the first injection (of vaccine or placebo). The material sequenced was peripheral blood, taken in a trial of Ad26.COV2.S vaccine versus placebo. These receptors all come from a person aged 18 to 59 who received the Ad26.COV2.S COVID-19 vaccine or a placebo.

This chain uses TRBV5-1 with TRBJ2-1, with TRBD2 matching 9 bases. This CDR3 has 14 residues. J lost 6 bases, V lost 2 bases, and 3 bases had no gene match. The germline gives CDR1 SGHRS, CDR2 YFSETQ. The chain's CDR3 is CASSFSGGPNEQFF. In nucleotides, the CDR3 is TGCGCCAGCAGCTTTAGCGGGGGCCCCAATGAGCAGTTCTTC.

The rearrangement uses TRBV21-1 and TRBJ2-1; the table's D call of TRBD2 was not tested on the DNA. TRBV21-1 is tagged as a pseudogene. This CDR3 has 14 amino acids. The CDR3 DNA is TGTGCCAGCAGCAAGAATTGCGGGAGTAATGAGCAGTTCTTC. Residues: CASSKNCGSNEQFF.

In its sample, this clone was seen a few times. The chain recombines TRBV7-6 with TRBJ1-5; D remains unclear. V was pared by 0 bases and J by 7 bases, with 7 bases between. This CDR3 spans 13 amino acids. Germline lookup yields CDR1 SGHVS and CDR2 FNYEAQ. The CDR3 DNA reads TGTGCCAGCAGCTTAGCGGGCGGACAGCCCCAGCATTTT. This translates into CASSLAGGQPQHF.

The chain recombines TRBV25-1 with TRBJ1-5; 8 bases map to TRBD1. CDR3 size: 14 residues. Germline-derived CDR1 and CDR2 are MGHDK and SYGVNS. With 8 bases clipped from V and 1 base from J, the junction kept 4 bases outside the gene matches. The CDR3, as DNA: TGTGCCAGCCGCGGACAGGGAAGCAATCAGCCCCAGCATTTT. Encoded protein: CASRGQGSNQPQHF.

The J gene is TRBJ2-5, the V gene TRBV19; tentatively, D is TRBD2 (6 bases). The germline gives CDR1 LNHDA, CDR2 SQIVND (reference sequence). The V end was cut by 10 bases, the J end by 5 bases, with 20 bases between. This CDR3 comprises 14 residues. CDR3 sequence (DNA): TGTGCCACCTCCCGGAGGGGTCAAGAGGAGACCCAGTACTTC. Translation: CATSRRGQEETQYF.

The chain has TRBV9 and TRBJ1-2, with D possibly being TRBD1 (6 bases). The CDR3 totals 15 residues. Germline V lookup: CDR1 SGDLS, CDR2 YYNGEE. The V and J ends lost 0 bases and 4 bases respectively, with 13 bases between them. As DNA, the CDR3 is TGTGCCAGCAGCGTAGGGAAGGGGGGGAGCTATGGCTACACCTTC. Translation: CASSVGKGGSYGYTF. Using reference TRBV9 and TRBJ1-2 for the parts outside the CDR3, the full variable domain is DSGVTQTPKHLITATGQRVTLRCSPRSGDLSVYWYQQSLDQGLQFLIQYYNGEERAKGNILERFSAQQFPDLHSELNLSSLELGDSALYFCASSVGKGGSYGYTFGSGTRLTVV.

This chain connects TRBV30 to TRBJ2-3; maybe TRBD1 (5 bases). The V end was cut by 3 bases, the J end by 5 bases, with 21 bases between. There are 16 residues in the CDR3. Germline values: CDR1 GTSNPN, CDR2 SVGIG (reference sequence). CDR3 in DNA: TGTGCCTGGAGGGTAGGGGAAGGCCAAAAGGGAGATACGCAGTATTTT. This encodes CAWRVGEGQKGDTQYF. Using reference TRBV30 and TRBJ2-3 for the parts outside the CDR3, the full variable domain is SQTIHQWPATLVQPVGSPLSLECTVEGTSNPNLYWYRQAAGRGLQLLFYSVGIGQISSEVPQNLSASRPQDRQFILSSKKLLLSDSGFYLCAWRVGEGQKGDTQYFGPGTRLTVL.

CDR3 DNA sequence: TGTGCCAGCAGTTTTGGCGGGAGGGCCATCTACGAGCAGTACTTC. Amino acids: CASSFGGRAIYEQYF. The J gene is TRBJ2-7, the V gene TRBV27; 9 bases fit TRBD2. This CDR3 contains 15 residues. Looked up from germline, CDR1 is MNHEY and CDR2 is SMNVEV (reference sequence). V gave up 3 bases and J gave up 3 bases; unmatched junction bases: 6.

The V call is TRBV4-3, the J call TRBJ2-7, with 9 positions matching TRBD1. The trim removed 0 bases at V and 9 bases at J, leaving 6 bases unmatched. This CDR3 spans 14 amino acids. Per the germline V gene, CDR1 is LGHNA and CDR2 is YSLEER. This CDR3 reads CASSQDGQGLTQYF. The CDR3 DNA reads as TGCGCCAGCAGCCAAGACGGACAGGGGCTTACGCAGTACTTC.

V usage is TRBV24-1 and J usage is TRBJ2-5; no clear D. The germline V gene encodes CDR1 KGHDR and CDR2 SFDVKD. This CDR3 has 13 residues. The V and J ends lost 0 bases and 7 bases respectively, with 8 bases between them. DNA of the CDR3: TGTGCCACCAGTGATTTGGTTGACGCGACCCAGTACTTC. It yields the protein CATSDLVDATQYF.

The chain is built from TRBV5-1 and TRBJ2-4, with D hard to call. CDR1 is SGHRS, CDR2 YFSETQ, per germline. The CDR3 loop spans 14 amino acids. V lost 0 bases to trimming and J lost 9 bases, with 13 bases between them. CDR3 sequence (DNA): TGCGCCAGCAGCTTGGCCTGGCTAGGTGGCATTCAGTACTTC. Protein sequence: CASSLAWLGGIQYF.

This clone came up once. In nucleotides, the CDR3 is TGTGCCAGCAGCTTGGTAGCGGGGGGGCAAGAGACCCAGTACTTC. The encoded protein is CASSLVAGGQETQYF. V usage is TRBV5-5 and J usage is TRBJ2-5; 11 bases agree with TRBD2. Trimming removed 0 bases from V and 2 bases from J; junction bases left unmatched: 0. This CDR3 is 15 amino acids long. The germline CDR1 and CDR2 sequences are SGHKS and YYEKEE (reference sequence).

The chain's CDR3 is CASSYSMGDTQYF. CDR3 nucleotides: TGTGCCAGCAGTTACTCGATGGGGGATACGCAGTATTTT. V usage is TRBV6-6 and J usage is TRBJ2-3; D not certain. V was trimmed by 0 bases and J by 6 bases, leaving 7 bases between them. Germline loops: CDR1 MNHNY, CDR2 SVGAGI (reference sequence). The CDR3 extends over 13 amino acids.

This clone appeared once. This chain's CDR3 is CASSPGGGRETQYF. CDR3 sequence (DNA): TGCGCCAGCAGCCCTGGGGGGGGTAGGGAGACCCAGTACTTC. This rearrangement joins TRBV4-1 to TRBJ2-5; TRBD2 agrees at 7 bases. The CDR3 contains 14 residues. CDR1 and CDR2 (germline): MGHRA, YSYEKL. V lost 4 bases to trimming and J lost 5 bases; unmatched junction nucleotides: 7.

This CDR3 is CASSLAGDSAYEQYF. For the CDR3, the DNA is TGTGCCAGCAGCTTGGCCGGGGACAGCGCCTACGAGCAGTACTTC. This chain connects TRBV5-5 to TRBJ2-7; 7 bases map to TRBD1. The CDR3 has 15 amino acids. Germline lookup yields CDR1 SGHKS and CDR2 YYEKEE (reference sequence). V lost 0 bases and J lost 2; bases outside the gene matches: 5.

This clone has a single count. V is TRBV19 and J is TRBJ2-3, with D possibly being TRBD1 (5 bases). The length of the CDR3 is 12 residues. Trimming left V 5 bases short and J 8 bases short, with 11 bases between. The germline V gene has CDR1 LNHDA and CDR2 SQIVND (reference sequence). CDR3 protein: CASSSGFGTQYF. In DNA form, the CDR3 reads TGTGCCAGTAGTTCAGGGTTCGGTACGCAGTATTTT.

The chain is built from TRBV3-1 (or the pseudogene TRBV3-2) and TRBJ2-5, with D unresolved. Per the germline V gene, CDR1 is LGHDT and CDR2 is YNNKEL (reference sequence). Trimming took 7 bases from V and 7 from J, leaving 10 bases between them. This CDR3 contains 11 residues. This CDR3 is CASTPGRTQYF. The CDR3 DNA follows: TGTGCCAGCACCCCCGGACGGACCCAGTACTTC.

The chain uses TRBV5-1 and TRBJ2-3, with TRBD2 matching 10 bases. Germline CDR1 reads SGHRS; CDR2 reads YFSETQ. The CDR3 has 21 residues. Losses at the gene ends were 4 bases for V and 0 bases for J; bases not matched to a gene: 20. The CDR3 bases are TGCGCCAGCAGCGCGGCCCGGACTAGCGGACAACCGATTTCTAGCACAGATACGCAGTATTTT. Translating gives CASSAARTSGQPISSTDTQYF.

This chain joins TRBV2 and TRBJ2-4; D may be TRBD1 (6 bases). Trimming left V 3 bases short and J 9 bases short, with 12 bases between. The germline V gene has CDR1 SNHLY and CDR2 FYNNEI. The CDR3 is 13 residues long. CDR3 bases: TGTGCCAGCAGTGAGGGGGCGCAAGGCATTCAGTACTTC. It specifies CASSEGAQGIQYF.